The 10 T cell receptor beta chains listed next were all sequenced from one sample in a study of control samples from healthy donors and cancer patients. Here immunoSEQ multiplex PCR was the method, and the copy in TCRdb shows in-frame clones only, minus some. The sample consists of roughly 130,000 clones, around nine tenths of them appearing once. Material for sequencing was blood. These receptors all stem from a man aged 30 to 45 in good health.

The V call is TRBV11-3, the J call TRBJ1-2, with 9 bases that match TRBD1. The J segment lost 1 base and the V segment lost 4 bases, leaving 10 bases of the junction unmatched. This CDR3 contains 17 residues. CDR1 and CDR2 from the germline V gene are SGHNT and YENEEA. The CDR3 is CASSSGQGRPHNYGYTF. The DNA of the CDR3 is TGTGCCAGCAGCTCCGGACAGGGGAGGCCCCATAACTATGGCTACACCTTC.

The chain joins TRBV6-6 to TRBJ1-1; a possible D gene is TRBD1 (5 bases). Trimming removed 2 bases at V and 1 base at J, with 14 bases between. CDR3 size: 16 residues. The germline gives CDR1 MNHNY, CDR2 SVGAGI (reference sequence). This CDR3 is CASSYNAQGPNTEAFF. In nucleotides, the CDR3 is TGTGCCAGCAGTTACAATGCCCAGGGTCCGAACACTGAAGCTTTCTTT.

This sequence joins TRBV5-4 and TRBJ2-2; 14 bases are shared with TRBD2. The CDR3 covers 18 residues. Germline V gene lookup returns CDR1 SGHNT and CDR2 YYREEE (reference sequence). V was pared by 5 bases and J by 2 bases, with 8 bases of the junction left unmatched. The DNA for the CDR3 is TGTGCCAGCAGACGGACGACTAGCGGGAGGGCTAACACCGGGGAGCTGTTTTTT. It encodes CASRRTTSGRANTGELFF. Full variable domain (missing parts from reference TRBV5-4 and TRBJ2-2): ETGVTQSPTHLIKTRGQQVTLRCSSQSGHNTVSWYQQALGQGPQFIFQYYREEENGRGNFPPRFSGLQFPNYSSELNVNALELDDSALYLCASRRTTSGRANTGELFFGEGSRLTVL.

This clone showed up just a few times. V usage is TRBV29-1 and J usage is TRBJ1-5; TRBD1 is a possible D gene (5 bases). The germline V gene encodes CDR1 SQVTM and CDR2 ANQGSEA. The CDR3 runs 13 residues. Trimming shortened V by 4 bases and J by 5 bases, and 12 bases separated the two germline ends. Written as DNA, the CDR3 is TGCAGCGTTGGCTGGACAATCGATCAGCCCCAGCATTTT. This sequence encodes CSVGWTIDQPQHF.

The chain has TRBV7-9 and TRBJ2-3; D perhaps matches TRBD2 (5 bases). This CDR3 has 16 amino acids. CDR1 is SEHNR and CDR2 is FQNEAQ in the germline V gene (reference sequence). Trimming shortened V by 5 bases and J by 2 bases, and 17 bases separated the two germline ends. CDR3 nucleotide sequence: TGTGCCAGCAGCCCCGCCCCCGGGGAATCCACAGATACGCAGTATTTT. Its protein product is CASSPAPGESTDTQYF.

The chain couples TRBV7-8 to TRBJ2-5; 9 nucleotides match TRBD1. CDR3 length: 15 amino acids. Trimming at V came to 1 base and at J to 5 bases, leaving 5 bases not matched to a gene. Germline CDR1 SGHVS, CDR2 FQNEAQ. The CDR3 region is CASSLGIGQGETQYF. For the CDR3, the DNA is TGTGCCAGCAGCTTAGGGATCGGACAGGGGGAGACCCAGTACTTC. Using reference TRBV7-8 and TRBJ2-5 for the parts outside the CDR3, the full variable domain is GAGVSQSPRYKVAKRGQDVALRCDPISGHVSLFWYQQALGQGPEFLTYFQNEAQLDKSGLPSDRFFAERPEGSVSTLKIQRTQQEDSAVYLCASSLGIGQGETQYFGPGTRLLVL.

The rearrangement links TRBV6-5 to TRBJ1-2; 8 nucleotides match TRBD1. Per the germline V gene, CDR1 is MNHEY and CDR2 is SVGAGI. The CDR3 is made up of 13 amino acids. The trim removed 6 bases at V and 6 bases at J, leaving 6 bases unmatched. Here the CDR3 DNA reads TGTGCCAGCAGCCCCGGGACAGGAAATGGCTACACCTTC. Its translation is CASSPGTGNGYTF.

By share, this clone counts as medium-sized. This chain uses TRBV28 with TRBJ1-5; D may be TRBD1 (5 bases). The CDR3 is 15 amino acids. Germline loops: CDR1 MDHEN, CDR2 SYDVKM. The germline V and J ends were trimmed by 5 bases and 5 bases, with 16 bases remaining between them. This CDR3 reads CASSPPGLDHQPQHF. CDR3 DNA sequence: TGTGCCAGCAGTCCCCCAGGGCTAGATCATCAGCCCCAGCATTTT.

The V and J genes are TRBV28 and TRBJ1-2, with no clear D. The V end was cut by 5 bases, the J end by 8 bases, with 15 bases between. Per the germline V gene, CDR1 is MDHEN and CDR2 is SYDVKM. This CDR3 spans 13 amino acids. The CDR3 DNA sequence: TGTGCCAGCAGTGTATTTACGTCTGTGGGCTACACCTTC. Its translation is CASSVFTSVGYTF.

The chain has TRBV28 and TRBJ2-1; TRBD2 is a possible D gene (6 bases). Germline V gene lookup returns CDR1 MDHEN and CDR2 SYDVKM. The CDR3 spans 16 residues. Deletions cut 3 bases from V and 3 bases from J, with 15 bases between. The CDR3 reads CASSLGTFRGYNEQFF. CDR3 coding DNA: TGTGCCAGCAGTTTGGGGACTTTTAGGGGCTACAATGAGCAGTTCTTC.